This T cell receptor beta chain is from a study of blood T cell repertoires in COVID-19. Background on the study: The study drew acute and convalescent COVID-19 samples from the United States, Italy and Spain. PBMCs, B-cell-depleted T cells, or T cells provided the cDNA or gDNA that made up the material.

The germline gives CDR1 SGHRS, CDR2 YFSETQ. Germline trimming cut 4 bases from V and 0 bases from J; bases unmatched to any gene: 3. The CDR3 extends over 15 amino acids. Per the study methods: How many nucleated cells were present was estimated from reference gene primer amplification. The table came from immunoSEQ multiplex PCR; TCRdb's copy has only in-frame clones and leaves some out. The V and J calls and clone size are taken from that table; D and trimming were inferred from the DNA. The sample comprises approximately 120,000 clones, approximately 80% of which are singletons, and about 3.8% rests with the top ten.

The sequenced material came from peripheral blood. This TCR was recovered from a woman in her forties or fifties with acute or convalescent COVID-19. The rearrangement links TRBV5-1 to TRBJ2-1; 8 nucleotides agree with TRBD2. In DNA form, the CDR3 reads TGCGCCAGCAGCGCGGGGGGCGCCTCCTACAATGAGCAGTTCTTC. Its protein product is CASSAGGASYNEQFF. The full variable domain, rest sourced from reference TRBV5-1 and TRBJ2-1, is KAGVTQTPRYLIKTRGQQVTLSCSPISGHRSVSWYQQTPGQGLQFLFEYFSETQRNKGNFPGRFSGRQFSNSRSEMNVSTLELGDSALYLCASSAGGASYNEQFFGPGTRLTVL.